Shown below are 3 T cell receptor beta chains from a single sample sequenced in a study of T cells in Graves' hyperthyroidism and ophthalmopathy. TCR beta CDR3 sequences were amplified from RNA transcripts. The study used the HTBI primer set for a first-round RT-PCR of the TCR CDR3. TCRdb re-derived calls from the multiplex PCR reads in MiXCR, one entry per CDR3 protein. The profile shows around 34,000 distinct CDR3 sequences, 52% of them singletons. Material for sequencing was blood. The receptors were gathered from a middle-aged woman with Graves' ophthalmopathy.

Judged by abundance, this clonotype is medium-sized. This rearrangement joins TRBV7-2 to TRBJ2-7, with D tentatively TRBD1 (5 bases). Per the germline V gene, CDR1 is SGHTA and CDR2 is FQGNSA. CDR3 length equals 13 residues. V lost 9 bases to trimming and J lost 5 bases, with 17 bases between them. This chain's CDR3 is CASGSPGLNEQYF. CDR3 nucleotides: TGTGCCAGTGGCAGCCCAGGGCTCAACGAGCAGTACTTC.

Of note for this clonotype: Relative to the germline gene, one junction end is altered; a read error may explain this. The V call is TRBV20-1, the J call TRBJ1-5, with D unclear. Germline loops: CDR1 DFQATT, CDR2 SNEGSKA (reference sequence). The CDR3 has 14 residues. The CDR3 sequence: CSASPPAGNQPQHF. The CDR3 region has the DNA TGCAGTGCTTCACCACCGGCGGGTAATCAGCCCCAGCATTTC.

This clonotype is a singleton in its sample. The chain carries TRBV9 and TRBJ2-2; 10 positions match TRBD2. V shed 4 bases, J shed 7 bases, and the junction held 7 bases outside the gene matches. Germline values: CDR1 SGDLS, CDR2 YYNGEE. The length of the CDR3 is 15 residues. Written as DNA, the CDR3 is TGTGCCAGCAGCCCAAGCGGGAGGGAGGGCGGGGAGCTGTTTTTT. This codes for CASSPSGREGGELFF.